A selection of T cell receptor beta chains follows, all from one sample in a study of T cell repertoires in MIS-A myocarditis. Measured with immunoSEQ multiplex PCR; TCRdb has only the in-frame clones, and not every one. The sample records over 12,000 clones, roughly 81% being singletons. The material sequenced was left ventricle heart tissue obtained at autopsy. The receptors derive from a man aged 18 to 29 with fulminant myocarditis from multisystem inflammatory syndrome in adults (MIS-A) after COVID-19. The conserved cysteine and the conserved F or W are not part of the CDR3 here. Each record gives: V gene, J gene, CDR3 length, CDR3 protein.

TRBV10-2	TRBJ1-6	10	ASSEVNSPLH
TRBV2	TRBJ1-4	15	ASRLSGAGATNEKLF
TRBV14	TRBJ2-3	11	ASSQGGPDTQY
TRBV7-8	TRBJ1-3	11	ASSPGPAQAIY
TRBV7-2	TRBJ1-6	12	ASRDRGSNSPLH
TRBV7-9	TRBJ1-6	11	ASSARRNSPLH
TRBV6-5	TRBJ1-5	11	ASSWDSDQPQH
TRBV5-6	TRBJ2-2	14	ASSPPGQGYTGELF
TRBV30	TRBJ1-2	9	AWRAIYGYT
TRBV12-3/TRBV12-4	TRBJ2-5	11	ASSGRAEGDQY
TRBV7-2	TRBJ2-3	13	ASSLLTGSGDTQY
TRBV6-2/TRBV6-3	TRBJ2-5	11	ASSPGHQETQY
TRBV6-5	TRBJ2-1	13	ATRGGTRGYNEQF
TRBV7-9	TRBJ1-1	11	ASSLQGGTEAF
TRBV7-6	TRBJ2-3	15	ASSLDPEGAGTDTQY
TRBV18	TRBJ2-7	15	ASSRRQAGTGGSEQY
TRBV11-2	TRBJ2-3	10	ASHRLADTQY
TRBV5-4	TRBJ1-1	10	ASSFMNTEAF
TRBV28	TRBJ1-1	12	ASSLVGANTEAF
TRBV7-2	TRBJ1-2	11	ASSLDRFYGYT
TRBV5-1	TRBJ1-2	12	ASSVGGAYYGYT
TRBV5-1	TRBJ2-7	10	ASSIGTYEQY
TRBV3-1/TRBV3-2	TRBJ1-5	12	ASSQGGGNQPQH
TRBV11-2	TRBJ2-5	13	ASSFNSRSRETQY
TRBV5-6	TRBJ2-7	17	ASSLMTGGYSPFIYEQY
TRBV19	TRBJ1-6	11	ASSIGKDSPLH
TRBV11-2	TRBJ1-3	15	ASSRTRQGAFGNTIY
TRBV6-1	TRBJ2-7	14	ASSEAQVRAGYEQY
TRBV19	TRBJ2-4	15	ASSMGTGSFVKNIQY
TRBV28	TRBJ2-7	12	ASSSPRRGPEQY
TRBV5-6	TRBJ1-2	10	ASARGPAGYT
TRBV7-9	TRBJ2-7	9	ASSADYEQY
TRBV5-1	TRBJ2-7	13	ASSKGQGEYYEQY
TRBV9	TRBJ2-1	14	ASSTRIEGPYNEQF
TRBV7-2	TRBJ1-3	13	ASSLVAGAGNTIY
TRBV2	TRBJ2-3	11	ASRRNIGDTQY
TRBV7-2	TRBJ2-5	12	ASSFYRGQETQY
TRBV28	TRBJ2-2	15	ASSFRLAGGPGGELF
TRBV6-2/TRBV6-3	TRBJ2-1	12	ASSPGHSMVQQF
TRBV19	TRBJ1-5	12	ASSFRDSNQPQH
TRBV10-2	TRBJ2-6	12	ASSVGSGANVLT
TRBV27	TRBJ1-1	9	ATRGNTEAF
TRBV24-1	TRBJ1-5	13	ATSDSFGGGEPQH
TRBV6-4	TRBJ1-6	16	ASDKSRPRDRGNSPLH
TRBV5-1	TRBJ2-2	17	ASSLDRGSWRGNTGELF
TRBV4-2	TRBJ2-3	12	ASSRRLVADTQY
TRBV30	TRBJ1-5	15	AWSVSRGRWGNQPQH
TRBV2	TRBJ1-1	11	ASSAESNTEAF
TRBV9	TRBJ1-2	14	ASSVEAGGGPYGYT
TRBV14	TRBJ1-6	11	ASSQVRDSPLH